The following is a TCR beta chain sequence with its context. This clone's antigen is unknown. The sample holds no much larger clone one base away, and base qualities are not on file. This specimen belongs to a study of T cell clonotyping in hematopoietic cell transplantation listed by TCRdb under 2021. With respect to the entire study: A total of 130 or so blood samples were gathered in the study from 35 to 45 consecutive transplant recipients along with their related donors. Patient recruitment ran from September 2015 to January 2017, and follow-up continued until late 2020 or death. General findings and caveats noted by the study authors: Recipient repertoires showed only a small fraction of overlap with donor repertoires, and over 97% appeared de novo at the given depth. Sample size was limited, and cells were not sorted, so CD4 and CD8 repertoire contributions could not be separated. After transplant, TCR diversity in recipients dropped, and pathologically expanded clonotypes climbed progressively between day 30 and day 180. Broader posttransplant TCR repertoire diversity was predicted by donor and pretransplant recipient Inverse Simpson Index values.

The immunoSEQ assay, a bias-controlled multiplex PCR using V- and J-specific primers, was used to amplify TCR beta CDR3 regions from genomic DNA. In a second PCR step, the CDR3 amplicons were tagged with a proprietary barcode plus Illumina adapter sequences. An Illumina MiSeq instrument was used for sequencing of the CDR3 libraries. The authors' analysis ran thus. immunoSEQ Analyzer 3.0 was used for export and quality control, with R Bioconductor and Immunarch used for downstream analyses. Only productive rearrangements in the normalized downsampled data set went into calculating the repertoire metrics. Clonotypes larger than 5 templates in the normalized cohort were defined as pathologically expanded. The Inverse Simpson Index served as the measure of repertoire diversity. To capture all clonotypes, the CMV-specificity analyses were run on the non-normalized data set. TCRdb retrieved this table from immuneACCESS and kept in-frame rearrangements only. Not all clones are present; in checked studies, unresolved V genes account for under half, and no reason is known for the remainder. V and J calls and clone size are copied from that table; D and trimming were computed from the DNA. The sample contains 40,000 to 45,000 clones, 90% to 95% of them found a single time. Clones ranked in the top ten supply about 0.8% of the sample.

Blood samples for TCR beta sequencing were given by related transplant donors. Using Nuclei Lysis Solution, genomic DNA was extracted from unfractionated peripheral blood mononuclear cells that were either fresh or cryopreserved. The CDR3 measures 16 amino acids from cysteine to phenylalanine. Only the CDR3 portion is preserved as DNA: 48 bases, with reading frame beginning at the first base. The germline V gene yields SGHDN for CDR1 and FVKESK for CDR2. After removal of 4 bases from V and 5 bases from J, the junction retains 9 bases not matched to a gene. The sequence derives from a woman in her fifties or sixties in good health. Some clones in this sample may be carry-over from other donors' samples. The receptor chain draws on TRBV14 and TRBJ2-3; 10 central bases correspond to TRBD1. Material for sequencing was peripheral blood mononuclear cells. The CDR3 corresponds to CASSPRTGGAIDTQYF. The DNA sequence follows: TGTGCCAGCAGCCCCCGGACAGGGGGTGCGATAGATACGCAGTATTTT.